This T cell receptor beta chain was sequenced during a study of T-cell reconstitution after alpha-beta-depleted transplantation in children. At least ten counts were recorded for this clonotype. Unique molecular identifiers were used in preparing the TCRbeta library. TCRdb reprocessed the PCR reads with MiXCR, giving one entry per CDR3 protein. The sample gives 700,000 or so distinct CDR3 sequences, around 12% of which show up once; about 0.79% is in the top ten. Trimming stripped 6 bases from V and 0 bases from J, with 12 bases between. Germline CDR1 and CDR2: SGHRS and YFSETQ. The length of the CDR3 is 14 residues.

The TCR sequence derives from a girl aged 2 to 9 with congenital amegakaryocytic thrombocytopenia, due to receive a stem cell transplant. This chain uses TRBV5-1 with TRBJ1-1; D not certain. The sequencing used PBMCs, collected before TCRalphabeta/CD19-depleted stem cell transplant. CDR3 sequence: CASTPRGMNTEAFF. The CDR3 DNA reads TGCGCCAGCACCCCCCGGGGTATGAACACTGAAGCTTTCTTT.